This passage covers 32 T cell receptor beta chains from one sample sequenced in a study of cytomegalovirus exposure and HLA in healthy donors. The study ran its PCR with 60 Vbeta and 13 Jbeta primers. TCRdb keeps only in-frame clones here, not all; method: immunoSEQ multiplex PCR. The sample consists of about 120,000 clones, approximately 78% of them appearing once. Sequencing was done on a sample of PBMCs. The receptors originated from a woman aged 25 to 39 in good health and CMV-seropositive.

The chain couples TRBV7-2 to TRBJ1-5; TRBD1 matches 8 bases. Unmatched junction bases numbered 9, after V lost 5 bases and J lost 9 bases. From germline, CDR1 is SGHTA and CDR2 FQGNSA. This CDR3 is 14 amino acids long. CDR3 DNA: TGTGCCAGCAGCACAGGGGGGGCCAAAGGGCCCCAGCATTTT. Translating gives CASSTGGAKGPQHF.

The chain couples TRBV5-1 to TRBJ2-3, with TRBD1 identical over 10 bases. Germline CDR1 reads SGHRS; CDR2 reads YFSETQ. V gave up 0 bases and J gave up 5 bases; unmatched junction bases: 6. CDR3 length equals 16 residues. The CDR3 DNA is TGCGCCAGCAGCTTGGCCCGGACAGGGGGGGGAGATACGCAGTATTTT. Translating gives CASSLARTGGGDTQYF.

The chain has TRBV5-3 and TRBJ2-1; 10 nucleotides agree with TRBD2. TRBV5-3 is marked as an open reading frame, function uncertain. J lost 7 bases, V lost 3 bases, and 7 bases had no gene match. This CDR3 has 15 residues. The CDR3 reads CARSSGLATWNEQFF. The CDR3, as DNA: TGTGCCAGAAGCTCGGGACTAGCGACTTGGAATGAGCAGTTCTTC.

This chain connects TRBV7-7 to TRBJ2-6; 7 bases are a match to TRBD1. The CDR3 loop spans 16 amino acids. J was trimmed by 2 bases and V by 5 bases; bases with no gene match: 6. Germline CDR1 and CDR2: SSHAT and FNYEAQ (reference sequence). The CDR3 region is CASSPGDRTGANVLTF. The DNA of the CDR3 is TGTGCCAGCAGCCCTGGGGACAGAACTGGGGCCAACGTCCTGACTTTC.

V is TRBV28 and J is TRBJ1-2; 10 positions match TRBD1. This CDR3 has 15 amino acids. V was clipped by 1 base and J by 7 bases; unmatched bases: 6. CDR1 MDHEN and CDR2 SYDVKM come from the germline V gene. CDR3 sequence reads: CASSLLGTGELGYTF. The DNA for the CDR3 is TGTGCCAGCAGTTTATTAGGGACAGGGGAACTTGGCTACACCTTC.

A single count supports this clone. This sequence joins TRBV28 and TRBJ1-2, with D perhaps TRBD1 (5 bases). CDR1 MDHEN and CDR2 SYDVKM come from the germline V gene. There are 15 residues in the CDR3. The V gene lost 4 bases and the J gene lost 4 bases, with 16 bases spanning the gap. CDR3 sequence: CASSSPRGESYGYTF. The CDR3 nucleotides are TGTGCCAGCAGTTCCCCACGGGGGGAGAGCTATGGCTACACCTTC.

Concerning this clone: Within the sample, other DNA sequences also encode this same CDR3. The chain has TRBV4-2 and TRBJ2-3, with TRBD2 matching 8 bases. The length of the CDR3 is 16 residues. Germline CDR1 LGHNA, CDR2 YNFKEQ. V shed 3 bases, J shed 1 base, and the junction held 6 bases outside the gene matches. Here the CDR3 reads CASSQGSGGGTDTQYF. CDR3 coding DNA: TGTGCCAGCAGCCAGGGGTCGGGGGGGGGCACAGATACGCAGTATTTT.

This rearrangement joins TRBV11-2 to TRBJ1-2; D is unclear. The V end lost 2 bases, the J end lost 4 bases, and 17 bases lay between the germline ends. Germline V gene sequence: CDR1 SGHAT, CDR2 FQNNGV. This CDR3 has 16 residues. CDR3 in DNA: TGTGCCAGCAGCTTAAAACCCACCGGGGAGGGCTATGGCTACACCTTC. Its protein is CASSLKPTGEGYGYTF.

V and J are TRBV29-1 and TRBJ1-1; 10 bases match TRBD1. With V trimmed by 6 bases and J by 5 bases, 12 bases remained unmatched. CDR1 is SQVTM, CDR2 ANQGSEA, per germline. CDR3 length equals 15 residues. This CDR3 reads CSVSPGQGMVTEAFF. CDR3 coding DNA: TGCAGCGTAAGCCCGGGACAGGGGATGGTTACTGAAGCTTTCTTT.

CDR3 in DNA: TGTGCCAGCAGGGCAGGGACAGTCCGAACCGGGGAGCTGTTTTTT. The encoded protein is CASRAGTVRTGELFF. The gene calls are TRBV2 and TRBJ2-2; 7 bases agree with TRBD1. The germline V gene encodes CDR1 SNHLY and CDR2 FYNNEI. With V trimmed by 6 bases and J by 5 bases, 9 bases remained unmatched. The CDR3 extends over 15 amino acids.

This clone has only one observation. The V call is TRBV6-6, the J call TRBJ1-1; 8 positions agree with TRBD1. Trimming cost V 6 bases and J 1 base; bases outside gene matches: 7. CDR1 MNHNY and CDR2 SVGAGI come from the germline V gene (reference sequence). The length of the CDR3 is 15 residues. CDR3 residues: CASSLPDRGNTEAFF. DNA for the CDR3: TGTGCCAGCAGCCTACCTGACAGGGGGAACACTGAAGCTTTCTTT.

The V and J genes are TRBV13 and TRBJ2-3; tentatively, D is TRBD2 (5 bases). Looked up from germline, CDR1 is PRHDT and CDR2 is FYEKMQ (reference sequence). V was shortened by 5 bases and J by 5 bases, with 20 bases between the two germline ends. This CDR3 comprises 16 residues. In DNA, the CDR3 is TGTGCCAGCAGCCCCCGTCTCCTGGGAGCGAAAGATACGCAGTATTTT. It yields the protein CASSPRLLGAKDTQYF.

The chain has TRBV27 and TRBJ1-2; D gene uncertain. Looked up from germline, CDR1 is MNHEY and CDR2 is SMNVEV (reference sequence). This CDR3 has 14 residues. V shed 3 bases and J shed 0 bases, with 8 bases lying between them. The CDR3 coding sequence is TGTGCCAGCAGTTTGGCGGGTCCTAACTATGGCTACACCTTC. It yields the protein CASSLAGPNYGYTF.

As DNA, the CDR3 is TGTGCCTGGAGTGGCACTCGGGTAGGAGAAAAACTGTTTTTT. Translated: CAWSGTRVGEKLFF. V gene TRBV30 combines with J gene TRBJ1-4; D not certain. CDR3 length: 14 amino acids. V lost 1 base and J lost 8, with 14 bases in between. The V gene's germline CDR1 is GTSNPN and CDR2 SVGIG (reference sequence).

The V call is TRBV19, the J call TRBJ2-2; 12 nucleotides agree with TRBD1. The CDR3 is made up of 15 amino acids. Looked up from germline, CDR1 is LNHDA and CDR2 is SQIVND (reference sequence). V lost 5 bases and J lost 4; bases outside the gene matches: 2. The CDR3 spells CASSLGQGATGELFF. Written as DNA, the CDR3 is TGTGCCAGTAGTTTGGGACAGGGGGCCACCGGGGAGCTGTTTTTT.

This clone has more than one count but fewer than ten. V and J are TRBV7-2 and TRBJ2-1; 8 bases agree with TRBD2. Germline CDR1 and CDR2: SGHTA and FQGNSA. The CDR3 is made up of 15 amino acids. V shed 3 bases, J shed 5 bases, and the junction held 6 bases outside the gene matches. CDR3 in DNA: TGTGCCAGCAGCTTTTGGGCGGGGGGACACAATGAGCAGTTCTTC. Translated: CASSFWAGGHNEQFF.

This clone was seen once. The rearrangement joins TRBV6-9 to TRBJ1-2, with 7 bases matching TRBD1. Germline CDR1 and CDR2: MNHGY and SVAAGI. CDR3 length equals 15 residues. J was trimmed by 5 bases and V by 10 bases; bases with no gene match: 16. CDR3 region: CANDPPGTATYGYTF. Written as DNA, the CDR3 is TGTGCCAACGACCCTCCGGGGACAGCGACTTATGGCTACACCTTC.

The rearrangement links TRBV7-6 to TRBJ1-1, with D unresolved. Germline V gene lookup returns CDR1 SGHVS and CDR2 FNYEAQ. The CDR3 has 14 amino acids. Between the trimmed V and J ends, which lost 3 bases and 0 bases, there was a span of 8 bases. CDR3 residues: CASSFTEVNTEAFF. The DNA of the CDR3 is TGTGCCAGCAGCTTCACGGAGGTGAACACTGAAGCTTTCTTT.

The chain joins TRBV5-1 to TRBJ1-5; 8 nucleotides match TRBD1. The V gene end was trimmed by 1 base and the J gene end by 2 bases; junction bases not matched to a gene: 17. The length of the CDR3 is 20 residues. Per germline, CDR1 SGHRS and CDR2 YFSETQ. CDR3 DNA: TGCGCCAGCAGCTTGTTTGTAGGAGAGGCGGACAGGGACGGCAATCAGCCCCAGCATTTT. Translated, it gives CASSLFVGEADRDGNQPQHF.

In DNA form, the CDR3 reads TGCGCCAGCAGCCAGTATACCGGGACTAGCGGGTACGAGCAGTACTTC. It codes for CASSQYTGTSGYEQYF. The chain employs TRBV4-3 and TRBJ2-7, with TRBD2 matching 12 bases. Germline-derived CDR1 and CDR2 are LGHNA and YSLEER. V shed 3 bases, J shed 4 bases, and the junction held 7 bases outside the gene matches. This CDR3 spans 16 amino acids.

On this clone itself: The junction departs from the called germline gene at one end, perhaps through a read error. This sample also contains other DNA sequences that code for the same CDR3. The chain recombines TRBV5-1 with TRBJ2-3, with 9 bases that match TRBD1. Germline V gene data show CDR1 as SGHRS and CDR2 as YFSETQ. This CDR3 has 14 amino acids. Here the CDR3 reads CASSPGQGIDTQYF. CDR3 bases: TGCGCCAGCAGCCCAGGACAGGGGATAGATACGCAGTACTTT.

This clone was observed once. The CDR3 spells CASSPQTGGYGYTF. The DNA of the CDR3 is TGTGCCAGCAGCCCCCAGACAGGGGGGTATGGCTACACCTTC. The chain combines TRBV9 with TRBJ1-2; 9 bases fit TRBD1. CDR1 SGDLS and CDR2 YYNGEE come from the germline V gene. After removal of 4 bases from V and 5 bases from J, the junction contained 6 bases not matched to a gene. This CDR3 comprises 14 residues.

This clone was observed a handful of times. The chain uses TRBV27 and TRBJ2-4, with TRBD1 matching over 9 bases. V lost 4 bases and J lost 1; bases outside the gene matches: 5. In germline, CDR1 is MNHEY, CDR2 SMNVEV (reference sequence). The CDR3 has 16 amino acids. The CDR3 coding sequence is TGTGCCAGCAGTTCCCGGGACAGGGCGGCCAAAAACATTCAGTACTTC. It codes for CASSSRDRAAKNIQYF.

This chain joins TRBV6-6 and TRBJ1-3; D ambiguous. V was pared by 0 bases and J by 4 bases, with 10 bases between. Germline V lookup: CDR1 MNHNY, CDR2 SVGAGI (reference sequence). The CDR3 covers 15 residues. CDR3 region: CASSYSAGSGNTIYF. For the CDR3, the DNA is TGTGCCAGCAGTTACTCCGCAGGTTCGGGAAACACCATATATTTT.

This clone appeared a few times. The chain is built from TRBV5-1 and TRBJ2-1, with D perhaps matching TRBD2 (5 bases). The CDR3 runs to 14 residues. The germline V gene has CDR1 SGHRS and CDR2 YFSETQ. V was cut by 2 bases and J by 0 bases, with 6 bases left in between. The CDR3 DNA sequence: TGCGCCAGCAGCTTAGGGAGCTCCTACAATGAGCAGTTCTTC. As protein: CASSLGSSYNEQFF. The full variable domain, in which reference TRBV5-1 and TRBJ2-1 provide the parts outside the CDR3, is KAGVTQTPRYLIKTRGQQVTLSCSPISGHRSVSWYQQTPGQGLQFLFEYFSETQRNKGNFPGRFSGRQFSNSRSEMNVSTLELGDSALYLCASSLGSSYNEQFFGPGTRLTVL.

V is TRBV6-5 and J is TRBJ1-1, with D unclear. Trimming took 6 bases from V and 6 from J, leaving 11 bases between them. The germline V gene has CDR1 MNHEY and CDR2 SVGAGI. This CDR3 contains 12 residues. The CDR3 here is CASRAPGSEAFF. The CDR3, as DNA: TGTGCCAGCAGAGCCCCGGGATCTGAAGCTTTCTTT.

CDR3 in amino acids: CASSIPGQIAEAFF. The CDR3 region has the DNA TGTGCCAGCAGCATCCCGGGACAGATCGCTGAAGCTTTCTTT. The chain couples TRBV7-9 to TRBJ1-1, with 7 bases identical to TRBD1. Germline V lookup: CDR1 SEHNR, CDR2 FQNEAQ (reference sequence). The J segment lost 6 bases and the V segment lost 5 bases, leaving 9 bases of the junction unmatched. This CDR3 region has 14 residues.

This sequence joins TRBV5-1 and TRBJ1-1; a possible D gene is TRBD1 (5 bases). Germline V gives CDR1 SGHRS, CDR2 YFSETQ. The germline V and J ends were trimmed by 3 bases and 7 bases, with 13 bases remaining between them. The CDR3 sequence is 13 residues long. This chain's CDR3 is CASSSVPGLEAFF. DNA of the CDR3: TGCGCCAGCAGCTCCGTCCCAGGGCTTGAAGCTTTCTTT.

J is TRBJ1-2 and V is TRBV7-2; 8 bases align to TRBD1. Germline trimming cut 2 bases from V and 10 bases from J; bases unmatched to any gene: 3. CDR1 and CDR2 from the germline V gene are SGHTA and FQGNSA. CDR3 length: 12 residues. The CDR3, as DNA: TGTGCCAGCAGCTTACGACAGGGGTCCTACACCTTC. It is translated as CASSLRQGSYTF.

The V and J genes are TRBV4-2 and TRBJ2-1; TRBD2 aligns across 10 bases. This CDR3 region has 15 residues. Trimming cost V 0 bases and J 7 bases; bases outside gene matches: 3. Germline-derived CDR1 and CDR2 are LGHNA and YNFKEQ. CDR3 nucleotides: TGTGCCAGCAGCCAAGAAGCGGGGGGGCTTAATGAGCAGTTCTTC. This gives the protein CASSQEAGGLNEQFF.

The chain employs TRBV15 and TRBJ1-2; D is uncertain. CDR3 length: 15 amino acids. V was cut by 5 bases and J by 5 bases, with 18 bases left in between. Germline-derived CDR1 and CDR2 are LNHNV and YYDKDF (reference sequence). The CDR3 sequence: CATSPRQAAIYGYTF. The CDR3 nucleotides are TGTGCCACCAGCCCCCGTCAGGCAGCCATTTATGGCTACACCTTC. The full variable domain, rest sourced from reference TRBV15 and TRBJ1-2, is DAMVIQNPRYQVTQFGKPVTLSCSQTLNHNVMYWYQQKSSQAPKLLFHYYDKDFNNEADTPDNFQSRRPNTSFCFLDIRSPGLGDTAMYLCATSPRQAAIYGYTFGSGTRLTVV.

V gene TRBV6-1 combines with J gene TRBJ1-2; D is perhaps TRBD1 (5 bases). The germline CDR1 and CDR2 sequences are MNHNS and SASEGT. This CDR3 region has 11 residues. CDR3 sequence (DNA): TGTGCAATCCAGGGTTACGGCGGCTACACCTTC. Translating it yields CAIQGYGGYTF.